This T cell receptor beta chain was retrieved from a study of PD-L1 blockade in urothelial cancer (dated 2017 in TCRdb). About the full investigation: All patients started therapy in about 2014 and received atezolizumab 1,200 mg intravenously every 3 weeks. About 85% of the 29 patients were males with bladder-origin urothelial cancer, and about 60% of the 29 reported a prior smoking history. Patients had an ECOG performance status of 0 or 1 and had received between 0 and 3 prior chemotherapy regimens. Blood samples were analyzed 3 weeks after the start of treatment (second dose) and 6 weeks after the start of treatment. Blood samples yielded a median of 141,255 T cells and more than 80,000 unique TCRs, with median clonality around 0.084. An exploratory multi-omic analysis was conducted of the somatic, immune and clinical correlates of response to PD-L1 blockade with atezolizumab in urothelial cancer. Pretreatment tumor samples, along with matched peripheral blood collected serially before and after atezolizumab treatment, underwent TCR sequencing. Durable clinical benefit was defined as a progression-free survival longer than 6 months, and TCR features were additionally tested against progression-free survival and overall survival. In the same patients, whole exome sequencing and RNA sequencing of pretreatment tumors were performed in addition to TCR sequencing. Roughly 10 patients reached durable clinical benefit, while some 20 patients did not. Pretreatment blood TCR-seq was available for about 30 patients, at least one posttreatment blood collection was obtained for 25 or so patients, and tumor TCR-seq was available for 25 or so patients.

The CDR3 measures 14 amino acids from cysteine to phenylalanine. The kept DNA is CDR3 alone, 42 bases in frame from the first base. In the germline V gene, CDR1 corresponds to MNHEY and CDR2 to SVGAGI. V is pruned by 6 bases and J by 4 bases, leaving 9 bases of the junction without a gene match. Points on this clone: Its target antigen remains unknown. No base-level quality is on record; no much larger clone is a single base apart.

The time point label, as the study defines it: peripheral blood 6 weeks after treatment start. The cohort comprised around 30 patients with locally advanced or metastatic urothelial carcinoma treated at Memorial Sloan Kettering on a trial protocol. Peripheral blood mononuclear cells were collected pretreatment and during treatment, with between 1 and 8 total time points obtained per patient. The Qiagen DNeasy Blood extraction kit was used to purify genomic DNA from total PBMCs and from tumor samples. PBMCs were collected pretreatment and during treatment and were isolated and stored as previously described. The paper as a whole reports these results and caveats: Because the sample size was small (n ≈ 29) and many exploratory analyses were performed, the results are intended to be hypothesis-generating. Greater expansion of tumor-associated TCR clones in peripheral blood 3 weeks after the start of treatment was observed in patients with durable benefit (n of about 24, p = 0.022). A pretreatment peripheral blood TCR clonality below the median was linked to improved progression-free and overall survival.

Each PCR received spiked-in synthetic TCR analog templates so that absolute template abundance could be estimated from read counts. The immunoSEQ assay was used to amplify TCRbeta CDR3 regions from genomic DNA with bias-controlled V and J gene primers. Sequencing of rearranged TCRbeta segments was performed at approximately 20X coverage. From the authors' description of their analysis: Sequencing errors were corrected by clustering and CDR3s were annotated against IMGT to assign V, D and J genes. Downstream analyses used only productive TCRbeta rearrangements and left out out-of-frame or stop-codon sequences. Clonality was calculated as one minus the Shannon entropy normalized by the log of the number of unique productive sequences. Fisher's exact test with Benjamini-Hochberg correction, using a cutoff of adjusted p below 0.01, was how clones that differed between time points or between blood and tumor were identified. The clones in this table, taken by TCRdb from immuneACCESS, are in-frame only. Not every clone is retained; where verified, under half of the shortfall comes from an unresolved V gene, and the cause of the rest is unknown. The DNA was the basis for D and trimming; V, J and clone size are from that table. The sample contains around 110,000 clones, around 89% of them found a single time. Of the sample, under 2% falls within the top ten clones.

The sample here was PBMCs, taken around atezolizumab (anti-PD-L1) treatment. The chain uses TRBV6-5 and TRBJ2-7, with 7 middle bases fitting TRBD2. The TCR was taken from a man in his 60s with urothelial cancer. CDR3 reads: CASRPGRERYEQYF. The DNA sequence is as follows: TGTGCCAGCAGACCGGGGCGGGAGAGGTACGAGCAGTACTTC.